This note documents a single T cell receptor beta chain sequence. Its antigen is as yet unknown. Brentuximab vedotin exposure varied, and every patient relapsed after autologous stem cell transplantation. CDR1 SEHNR and CDR2 FQNEAQ come from the germline V gene (reference sequence). The CDR3 length is 16 residues. The germline V and J ends were trimmed by 4 bases and 0 bases, with 13 bases remaining between them. This specimen comes from a study of PD-1 blockade in classical Hodgkin lymphoma. Repertoires were generated with immunoSEQ multiplex PCR, while TCRdb's copy carries only in-frame clones and drops some. Seen here are some 25,000 clones, approximately 80% observed once, and the top ten hold 6.5% to 7%. Study-wide results and caveats: The CD4+ diversity rise by C4D1 was clearest in complete responders. Reports described newly diagnosed patients as having lower baseline TCR diversity than healthy donors.

This TCR was recovered from a human donor with classical Hodgkin lymphoma. J is TRBJ2-1 and V is TRBV7-9; no clear D gene. The sequenced sample was peripheral blood mononuclear cells (PBMCs), obtained at baseline. CDR3 DNA sequence: TGTGCCAGCAGCTACACCAGGAGAGGCTCCTACAATGAGCAGTTCTTC. This gives the protein CASSYTRRGSYNEQFF.